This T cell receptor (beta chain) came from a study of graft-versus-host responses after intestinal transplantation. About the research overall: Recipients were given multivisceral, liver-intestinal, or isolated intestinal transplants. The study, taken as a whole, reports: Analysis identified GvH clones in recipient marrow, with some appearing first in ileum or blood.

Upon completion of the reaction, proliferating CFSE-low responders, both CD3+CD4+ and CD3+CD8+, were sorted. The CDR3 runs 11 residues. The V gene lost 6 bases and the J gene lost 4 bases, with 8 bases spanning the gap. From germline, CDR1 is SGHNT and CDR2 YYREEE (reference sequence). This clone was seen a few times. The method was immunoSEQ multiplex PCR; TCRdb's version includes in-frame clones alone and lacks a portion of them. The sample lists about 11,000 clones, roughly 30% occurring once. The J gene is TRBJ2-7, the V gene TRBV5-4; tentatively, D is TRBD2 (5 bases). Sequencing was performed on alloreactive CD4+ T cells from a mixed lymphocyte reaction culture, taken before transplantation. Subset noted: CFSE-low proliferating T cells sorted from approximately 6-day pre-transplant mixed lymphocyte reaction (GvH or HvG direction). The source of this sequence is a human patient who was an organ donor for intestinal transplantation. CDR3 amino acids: CASKRGYEQYF. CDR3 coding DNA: TGTGCCAGCAAACGGGGTTACGAGCAGTACTTC.